The next 3 T cell receptor beta chains were all read from a single sample in a study of blood T cells in healthy people across ages. The authors ran a second PCR of 7 to 11 cycles using a sample-barcoded 5' primer and a J-beta primer mix. Each CDR3 protein is one row after TCRdb ran MiXCR on the 5' RACE reads. The sample consists of 540,000 or so distinct CDR3 sequences, approximately 25% of them appearing once. The same specimen was also included in a second study, on T cells of mothers and their children.

The sequencing sample was made of blood. The receptors were sampled from a boy between 5 and 17 years old in good health.

This clonotype was recorded a few times. The chain employs TRBV6-5 and TRBJ1-2, with D perhaps matching TRBD1 (5 bases). V lost 4 bases to trimming and J lost 8 bases, with 11 bases between them. This CDR3 region has 12 residues. Germline V gives CDR1 MNHEY, CDR2 SVGAGI. The CDR3 loop reads CASSSQGEGYTF. The DNA for the CDR3 is TGTGCCAGCAGTTCGCAGGGAGAGGGCTACACCTTC.

This clonotype appeared a few times. The rearrangement joins TRBV6-2 or TRBV6-3 to TRBJ2-3, with D tentatively TRBD2 (6 bases). Germline loops: CDR1 MNHEY, CDR2 SVGEGT. V was shortened by 5 bases and J by 3 bases, with 12 bases between the two germline ends. The CDR3 extends over 14 amino acids. CDR3 sequence: CASSAGLSTDTQYF. In DNA form, the CDR3 reads TGTGCCAGCAGTGCGGGACTTTCGACAGATACGCAGTATTTT.

The rearrangement joins TRBV7-2 to TRBJ2-1; D assignment may be TRBD1 or TRBD2 (7 bases each). The germline CDR1 and CDR2 sequences are SGHTA and FQGNSA. Trimming took 1 base from V and 6 from J, leaving 13 bases between them. The CDR3 spans 15 residues. The CDR3 sequence: CASSLGQGLINEQFF. The CDR3, as DNA: TGTGCCAGCAGCTTAGGACAGGGACTAATCAATGAGCAGTTCTTC.